This TCR beta chain comes out of a study of OX40 agonist ivuxolimab in advanced cancers. Study as a whole: Checkpoint inhibitors had been given previously to approximately 40% of patients.

Worth noting for this clone: The target antigen is unknown.

Profiled with immunoSEQ multiplex PCR; TCRdb holds only in-frame clones, not every one. This table has approximately 6,300 clones, 81% appearing once. Findings and limits, study-wide: CD4+ and CD8+ T cells in blood underwent clonal expansion by week 6 at 0.1 to 3.0 mg/kg. Some nonresponders likewise displayed low normalized T-cell clonal expansion. Researchers did not establish what antigens the expanded peripheral T cells target.

Germline V gives CDR1 SGHKS, CDR2 YYEKEE (reference sequence). This CDR3 has 17 residues. The V gene end was trimmed by 3 bases and the J gene end by 1 base; junction bases not matched to a gene: 7. The TCR was taken from an adult with an advanced solid tumor such as melanoma, head and neck, liver or kidney cancer. J is TRBJ2-6 and V is TRBV5-5, with 7 bases identical to TRBD2. This sample comprised CD4+ or CD8+ T cells sorted from blood, obtained in a trial of the OX40 agonist ivuxolimab. DNA of the CDR3: TGTGCCAGCAGCTGGTTCGTCGGGAGGTCTGGGGCCAACGTCCTGACTTTC. Protein sequence: CASSWFVGRSGANVLTF.